Listed below are T cell receptor beta chains from one sample, sequenced in a study of shared clonotypes between healthy human individuals. Sequenced by immunoSEQ multiplex PCR; TCRdb stores in-frame clones only, minus some. The table records 2 million or so clones, approximately 94% of them present only once. Sample: naive CD8+ T cells sorted from blood. The receptor source for this set is a man younger than 35 in good health. Both conserved end residues are part of each CDR3. The size entry is marked missing in some rows and otherwise reads once, few, many or a size class.

cdr3_aa: CASSLGLSGTEAFF; v_call: TRBV13; j_call: TRBJ1-1; clone_size: .
cdr3_aa: CASSLISSYEQYF; v_call: TRBV5-4; j_call: TRBJ2-7; clone_size: .
cdr3_aa: CATRSPLTGANVLTF; v_call: TRBV6-1; j_call: TRBJ2-6; clone_size: .
cdr3_aa: CASARMSDVGYGYTF; v_call: TRBV6-4; j_call: TRBJ1-2; clone_size: .
cdr3_aa: CASSIARGQSVANTGELFF; v_call: TRBV19; j_call: TRBJ2-2; clone_size: .
cdr3_aa: CASSSVPRGTGELFF; v_call: TRBV7-8; j_call: TRBJ2-2; clone_size: .
cdr3_aa: CASSIDGEGPNRYF; v_call: TRBV19; j_call: TRBJ2-7; clone_size: once
cdr3_aa: CASSLSWGDSGANVLTF; v_call: TRBV27; j_call: TRBJ2-6; clone_size: .
cdr3_aa: CASSLIRQGVDTGELFF; v_call: TRBV28; j_call: TRBJ2-2; clone_size: .
cdr3_aa: CASPRGGARTEAFF; v_call: TRBV2; j_call: TRBJ1-1; clone_size: .
cdr3_aa: CASSYSHSGGYEQYF; v_call: TRBV6-5; j_call: TRBJ2-7; clone_size: .
cdr3_aa: CASSSPRGAGLYEKLFF; v_call: TRBV28; j_call: TRBJ1-4; clone_size: .
cdr3_aa: CASSLARENTGELFF; v_call: TRBV5-6; j_call: TRBJ2-2; clone_size: .
cdr3_aa: CASHSGDSYEQYF; v_call: TRBV27; j_call: TRBJ2-7; clone_size: .
cdr3_aa: CASSLLGTGGGETQYF; v_call: TRBV27; j_call: TRBJ2-5; clone_size: .
cdr3_aa: CASSLDRDSYNEQFF; v_call: TRBV7-6; j_call: TRBJ2-1; clone_size: .
cdr3_aa: CASSPTSGETQYF; v_call: TRBV13; j_call: TRBJ2-5; clone_size: .
cdr3_aa: CASSEDRDLLEAFF; v_call: TRBV10-1; j_call: TRBJ1-1; clone_size: .
cdr3_aa: CASSQHLAGGNEQFF; v_call: TRBV4-1; j_call: TRBJ2-1; clone_size: once
cdr3_aa: CASSPLARDEQYF; v_call: TRBV7-9; j_call: TRBJ2-7; clone_size: .
cdr3_aa: CASSLGEGGGYEQYF; v_call: TRBV5-1; j_call: TRBJ2-7; clone_size: .
cdr3_aa: CASSVATGYTGELFF; v_call: TRBV9; j_call: TRBJ2-2; clone_size: .
cdr3_aa: CASSLIPYEQYF; v_call: TRBV13; j_call: TRBJ2-7; clone_size: .
cdr3_aa: CASRTGTGDYEQYF; v_call: TRBV6-5; j_call: TRBJ2-7; clone_size: once
cdr3_aa: CASRGRSGTYEQYF; v_call: TRBV28; j_call: TRBJ2-7; clone_size: .
cdr3_aa: CASSQDPDLGNQPQHF; v_call: TRBV4-1; j_call: TRBJ1-5; clone_size: .
cdr3_aa: CASSEQGWMDQPQHF; v_call: TRBV28; j_call: TRBJ1-5; clone_size: once
cdr3_aa: CASSSPSVGEQYF; v_call: TRBV5-6; j_call: TRBJ2-7; clone_size: .
cdr3_aa: CASSSLGGAGANVLTF; v_call: TRBV28; j_call: TRBJ2-6; clone_size: .
cdr3_aa: CASSTQAQGGTEAFF; v_call: TRBV18; j_call: TRBJ1-1; clone_size: .
cdr3_aa: CASSLNSWGLAGVGEQFF; v_call: TRBV13; j_call: TRBJ2-1; clone_size: .
cdr3_aa: CASSLTGLSETQYF; v_call: TRBV7-3; j_call: TRBJ2-5; clone_size: .
cdr3_aa: CASSTIPTSGKEWGYNEQFF; v_call: TRBV28; j_call: TRBJ2-1; clone_size: .
cdr3_aa: CAWSGQGVLYEQYF; v_call: TRBV30; j_call: TRBJ2-7; clone_size: .
cdr3_aa: CASSIGTDYEQYF; v_call: TRBV11-2; j_call: TRBJ2-7; clone_size: .
cdr3_aa: CASSLGQNNEQFF; v_call: TRBV6-6; j_call: TRBJ2-1; clone_size: .
cdr3_aa: CASSTSGSYEQYF; v_call: TRBV5-6; j_call: TRBJ2-7; clone_size: once
cdr3_aa: CASSQGRQGAADGYTF; v_call: TRBV4-1; j_call: TRBJ1-2; clone_size: .
cdr3_aa: CASSYPWGEEDYGYTF; v_call: TRBV6-6; j_call: TRBJ1-2; clone_size: .
cdr3_aa: CASSEVRRLAWIF; v_call: TRBV6-1; j_call: TRBJ2-1; clone_size: .
cdr3_aa: CASSKVKMGNNGYTF; v_call: TRBV21-1; j_call: TRBJ1-2; clone_size: .
cdr3_aa: CASSDPRTGSTEAFF; v_call: TRBV6-6; j_call: TRBJ1-1; clone_size: .
cdr3_aa: CASTVTGELFF; v_call: TRBV4-1; j_call: TRBJ2-2; clone_size: .
cdr3_aa: CASSLGGSGNTIYF; v_call: TRBV5-4; j_call: TRBJ1-3; clone_size: .
cdr3_aa: CASSEEGKIQETQYF; v_call: TRBV6-1; j_call: TRBJ2-5; clone_size: .
cdr3_aa: CSVELERDYEQYF; v_call: TRBV29-1; j_call: TRBJ2-7; clone_size: .
cdr3_aa: CASSVGPAGANTGELFF; v_call: TRBV9; j_call: TRBJ2-2; clone_size: .
cdr3_aa: CASSLLSGAADTQYF; v_call: TRBV11-2; j_call: TRBJ2-3; clone_size: .
cdr3_aa: CASSLNGVGSPLHF; v_call: TRBV5-1; j_call: TRBJ1-6; clone_size: .
cdr3_aa: CASSVDNGVGTEAFF; v_call: TRBV9; j_call: TRBJ1-1; clone_size: .
cdr3_aa: CASGTRNQPQHF; v_call: TRBV27; j_call: TRBJ1-5; clone_size: once
cdr3_aa: CASSLVGDTQYF; v_call: TRBV7-9; j_call: TRBJ2-3; clone_size: few
cdr3_aa: CASSPETGVETQYF; v_call: TRBV6-5; j_call: TRBJ2-5; clone_size: .
cdr3_aa: CASSQDLAGYFDTQYF; v_call: TRBV4-3; j_call: TRBJ2-3; clone_size: .
cdr3_aa: CASSFIQGHTEAFF; v_call: TRBV5-6; j_call: TRBJ1-1; clone_size: .
cdr3_aa: CSVEASGGGNEQFF; v_call: TRBV29-1; j_call: TRBJ2-1; clone_size: .
cdr3_aa: CASSPPLGELFF; v_call: TRBV28; j_call: TRBJ2-2; clone_size: .
cdr3_aa: CASSSPQVGEAFF; v_call: TRBV19; j_call: TRBJ1-1; clone_size: .
cdr3_aa: CASSYGGSLYEQYF; v_call: TRBV5-1; j_call: TRBJ2-7; clone_size: .
cdr3_aa: CASTPGTGPYEQYF; v_call: TRBV19; j_call: TRBJ2-7; clone_size: .